This TCR beta chain was sequenced during a study of blood T cell repertoires in COVID-19 (TCRdb year 2020). Background on the whole study: For ImmuneRACE Cohort 3, a participant was defined as recovered based on two consecutive negative NP/OP PCR tests, clearance by a healthcare professional, or resolution of symptoms. The collaborator samples originated in the United States, Italy and Spain and spanned the acute and convalescent phases of COVID-19. The material from the prospective study consisted of cDNA or gDNA derived from T cells, B-cell-depleted T cells, or PBMCs. Deeply sampled blood TCRbeta repertoires from subjects exposed to, actively infected with, or recovered from COVID-19 were included in the dataset. The repertoires were released in a freely available public database intended as a resource for research on the immune response to SARS-CoV-2. Samples came from the ongoing ImmuneRACE study (first 160 participants) plus 1,254 subjects from 6 global collaborators. Sample metadata almost always included a de-identified subject ID, COVID-19 status, age in years and sex. Where available, HLA class I and class II types were obtained from metadata supplied by the sample provider rather than from assay-based typing.

General study outcomes and caveats: How much clinical and demographic metadata was included differed by source and by participant, and the metadata was provided uncurated.

With regard to this clone: Its antigen is still unknown. It has no much larger one-base neighbor in the sample; base qualities were not kept.

The immunoSEQ Assay, a bias-controlled multiplex PCR, was used to amplify TCRbeta CDR3 regions from genomic DNA. In the original analysis: The number of nucleated cells in each sample was estimated by amplification of reference gene primers within the assay. Sequence reads were collapsed and filtered to measure the absolute abundance of every unique TCRbeta CDR3 rearrangement. For each sample, productive Simpson clonality was calculated as the square root of Simpson's diversity index across productive rearrangements. In its TCRdb copy, this immuneACCESS table keeps in-frame sequences only and misses some clones. Where compared with another copy, unresolved V genes explain less than half of these, and the others have no known cause. D and trimming come from the DNA, and the V and J calls and clone size come from that table. The table for this sample lists more than 120,000 clones; around 82% of them were counted only once. The top ten clonotypes cover roughly 3.9% of the sample.

V is shortened by 0 bases, J by 5 bases, and the region joining them spans 8 bases. CDR1 and CDR2 (SGHAT, FQNNGV) derive from the germline V gene. The CDR3 has 13 amino acids, counting the end cysteine and phenylalanine. CDR3 DNA is the only sequence kept; it has 39 bases, read in frame from the first base. In the prospective study, participants were roughly 18 to 95 years old, resided in about two dozen geographic areas of the United States, and were enrolled through a virtual design. To assign participants to cohorts, the prospective study relied on clinical history that participants themselves reported in a screening survey and a study questionnaire. In the prospective study, mobile phlebotomists collected whole blood, serum and a nasopharyngeal or oropharyngeal swab from each participant. Over an approximately 2-month period, participants in the prospective study had the option of providing additional blood draws and questionnaires. Before DNA extraction, prospective study blood samples were shipped either frozen or at room temperature.

This TCR came from a man aged 45-60 years in a cohort exposed to, infected with or recovered from COVID-19 (not recorded which). In this chain, TRBV11-2 is recombined with TRBJ2-7, with no D gene named confidently. Sequencing input: PBMCs or T cells enriched from blood (not recorded which). This receptor carries the CDR3 CASSLEGFHEQYF. The nucleotides read TGTGCCAGCAGCTTAGAGGGCTTCCACGAGCAGTACTTC. The entire variable domain, with the stretches around the CDR3 drawn from the reference TRBV11-2 and TRBJ2-7 proteins, is EAGVAQSPRYKIIEKRQSVAFWCNPISGHATLYWYQQILGQGPKLLIQFQNNGVVDDSQLPKDRFSAERLKGVDSTLKIQPAKLEDSAVYLCASSLEGFHEQYFGPGTRLTVT.